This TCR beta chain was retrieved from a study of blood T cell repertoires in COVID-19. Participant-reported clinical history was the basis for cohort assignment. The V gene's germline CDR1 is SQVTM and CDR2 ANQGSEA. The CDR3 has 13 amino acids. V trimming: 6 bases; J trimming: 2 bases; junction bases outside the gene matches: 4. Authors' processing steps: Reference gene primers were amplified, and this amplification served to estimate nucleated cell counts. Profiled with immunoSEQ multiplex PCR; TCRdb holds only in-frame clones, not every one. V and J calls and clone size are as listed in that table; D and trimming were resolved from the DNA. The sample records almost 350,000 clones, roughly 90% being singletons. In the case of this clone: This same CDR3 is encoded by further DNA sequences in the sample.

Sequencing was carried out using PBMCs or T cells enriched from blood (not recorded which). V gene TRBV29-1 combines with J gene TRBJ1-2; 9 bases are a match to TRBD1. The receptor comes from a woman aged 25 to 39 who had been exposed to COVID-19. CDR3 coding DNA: TGCAGCGTGGAGGACAGGGGAAACTATGGCTACACCTTC. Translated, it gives CSVEDRGNYGYTF. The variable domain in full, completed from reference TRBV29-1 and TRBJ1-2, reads SAVISQKPSRDICQRGTSLTIQCQVDSQVTMMFWYRQQPGQSLTLIATANQGSEATYESGFVIDKFPISRPNLTFSTLTVSNMSPEDSSIYLCSVEDRGNYGYTFGSGTRLTVV.